These 15 T cell receptor beta chains came from one sample sequenced in a study of persistence of HIV-infected CD4 T cells. This nonspecific control used anti-CD3/anti-CD28 bead stimulation of CD4+ T cells. Sorting selected CD4+ T cells upregulating both CD40 ligand and CD69. These receptors have no known antigen. Sequencing used immunoSEQ version 4 in survey mode. Some clones are missing from TCRdb's copy, which holds only in-frame ones; the method was immunoSEQ multiplex PCR. In the table there are tens of thousands of clones, roughly 90% of which are singletons. The input for sequencing was CD4+ T cells sorted from PBMCs after approximately 18-hour stimulation, taken from a patient who received antiretroviral therapy. The receptors were sampled from an adult woman with HIV who was CMV-seropositive.

This chain uses TRBV19 with TRBJ1-1, with a possible D match to TRBD1 (6 bases). This CDR3 region has 16 residues. Germline V gene data show CDR1 as LNHDA and CDR2 as SQIVND (reference sequence). V was pared by 3 bases and J by 1 base, with 15 bases between. The CDR3 reads CASSMGGVRGNTEAFF. CDR3 coding DNA: TGTGCCAGTAGTATGGGCGGCGTCAGGGGGAACACTGAAGCTTTCTTT.

This sequence joins TRBV6-5 and TRBJ1-2; D remains ambiguous. V lost 6 bases and J 5 bases, leaving 10 bases between the germline ends. This CDR3 has 12 amino acids. The germline V gene encodes CDR1 MNHEY and CDR2 SVGAGI. As DNA, the CDR3 is TGTGCCAGCAGGGATCGTGGGTATGGCTACACCTTC. Protein product: CASRDRGYGYTF.

This chain uses TRBV10-3 with TRBJ2-7; D is uncertain. This CDR3 has 15 amino acids. Germline values: CDR1 ENHRY, CDR2 SYGVKD. The ends were cut back, 4 bases at V and 2 bases at J, with 15 bases in the middle. The CDR3 is CAISGQGYKAYEQYF. In DNA, the CDR3 is TGTGCCATCAGTGGCCAAGGGTACAAAGCCTACGAGCAGTACTTC.

The V gene is TRBV12-5, the J gene TRBJ1-5, with D uncertain. Germline values: CDR1 LGHNT, CDR2 FRNRAP. This CDR3 has 15 amino acids. V lost 3 bases to trimming and J lost 0 bases, with 9 bases between them. The CDR3 sequence is CASGLPGPSNQPQHF. The CDR3 DNA follows: TGTGCTAGTGGTTTACCCGGGCCTAGCAATCAGCCCCAGCATTTT.

This chain uses TRBV10-3 with TRBJ2-3; a possible D gene is TRBD2 (5 bases). The V gene's germline CDR1 is ENHRY and CDR2 SYGVKD. This CDR3 is built from 14 residues. The ends were cut back, 4 bases at V and 0 bases at J, with 8 bases in the middle. CDR3 amino acids: CAISVGISTDTQYF. CDR3 coding DNA: TGTGCCATCAGTGTCGGGATTAGCACAGATACGCAGTATTTT.

V is TRBV5-1 and J is TRBJ2-7, with 16 positions matching TRBD2. Germline V gives CDR1 SGHRS, CDR2 YFSETQ. The CDR3 length is 16 residues. Germline trimming cut 4 bases from V and 4 bases from J; bases unmatched to any gene: 5. CDR3 residues: CASSAGLAGGLYEQYF. The DNA of the CDR3 is TGCGCCAGCAGCGCGGGACTAGCGGGGGGGCTGTACGAGCAGTACTTC.

This clone was detected once. This rearrangement joins TRBV6-4 to TRBJ2-3; D perhaps matches TRBD1 (6 bases). Between the trimmed V and J ends, which lost 3 bases and 2 bases, there was a span of 15 bases. The CDR3 totals 16 residues. Germline V gene data show CDR1 as MRHNA and CDR2 as SNTAGT. In DNA, the CDR3 is TGTGCCAGCAGTGATTCGGGGACATGGGACACAGATACGCAGTATTTT. Translating it yields CASSDSGTWDTDTQYF.

This sequence joins TRBV9 and TRBJ1-1; the D is unclear. The germline CDR1 and CDR2 sequences are SGDLS and YYNGEE. CDR3 length equals 13 residues. Trimming left V 0 bases short and J 1 base short, with 4 bases between. Here the CDR3 DNA reads TGTGCCAGCAGCGTAGCCCAGAACACTGAAGCTTTCTTT. Translation: CASSVAQNTEAFF. Complete variable domain (other parts from reference TRBV9 and TRBJ1-1): DSGVTQTPKHLITATGQRVTLRCSPRSGDLSVYWYQQSLDQGLQFLIQYYNGEERAKGNILERFSAQQFPDLHSELNLSSLELGDSALYFCASSVAQNTEAFFGQGTRLTVV.

This clone has just one count. The chain joins TRBV30 to TRBJ1-1; 8 bases are shared with TRBD1. Per the germline V gene, CDR1 is GTSNPN and CDR2 is SVGIG (reference sequence). J was trimmed by 5 bases and V by 1 base; bases with no gene match: 12. The CDR3 sequence is 16 residues long. The CDR3 DNA is TGTGCCTGGAGTGGGGACAGGACACCCCCTATAACTGAAGCTTTCTTT. Amino acids: CAWSGDRTPPITEAFF. Full variable domain (rest looked up from reference TRBV30 and TRBJ1-1): SQTIHQWPATLVQPVGSPLSLECTVEGTSNPNLYWYRQAAGRGLQLLFYSVGIGQISSEVPQNLSASRPQDRQFILSSKKLLLSDSGFYLCAWSGDRTPPITEAFFGQGTRLTVV.

This clone has a handful of counts. This chain uses TRBV6-2 or TRBV6-3 with TRBJ1-1; TRBD1 aligns across 9 bases. CDR3 length: 14 residues. Germline assignment: CDR1 MNHEY and CDR2 SVGEGT. V trimming: 6 bases; J trimming: 7 bases; junction bases outside the gene matches: 9. Here the CDR3 reads CASSRDRVVGEAFF. CDR3 nucleotides: TGTGCCAGCAGCAGGGACAGGGTTGTCGGTGAAGCTTTCTTT.

CDR3 nucleotides: TGTGCCAGCAGTTCCATCCAGACAGTTTTGAACACTGAAGCTTTCTTT. Translating gives CASSSIQTVLNTEAFF. The genes are TRBV6-5 and TRBJ1-1; tentative D call: TRBD1 (5 bases). Per germline, CDR1 MNHEY and CDR2 SVGAGI. CDR3 length equals 16 residues. V gave up 4 bases and J gave up 0 bases, with 15 bases separating them.

Here the CDR3 DNA reads TGCGCCAGCAGCTTGGGAAGCAGTAAGGGGTCTGGAAACACCATATATTTT. As protein: CASSLGSSKGSGNTIYF. The chain links TRBV5-1 to TRBJ1-3; weak D call: TRBD1 (5 bases). The CDR3 totals 17 residues. Looked up from germline, CDR1 is SGHRS and CDR2 is YFSETQ. Trimming removed 0 bases from V and 1 base from J, with 14 bases in between. The full variable domain, rest sourced from reference TRBV5-1 and TRBJ1-3, is KAGVTQTPRYLIKTRGQQVTLSCSPISGHRSVSWYQQTPGQGLQFLFEYFSETQRNKGNFPGRFSGRQFSNSRSEMNVSTLELGDSALYLCASSLGSSKGSGNTIYFGEGSWLTVV.

Details on this clone: The sample carries other DNA sequences with the same CDR3. This chain connects TRBV6-1 to TRBJ2-1; D is unresolved. V lost 2 bases and J 4 bases, leaving 12 bases between the germline ends. The V gene's germline CDR1 is MNHNS and CDR2 SASEGT. The CDR3 runs 15 residues. The CDR3 protein is CASSEPRTLYNEQFF. The CDR3 nucleotides read TGTGCCAGCAGTGAACCAAGGACCTTGTACAATGAGCAGTTCTTC.

This chain uses TRBV30 with TRBJ2-2; D may match TRBD1 or TRBD2 (6 bases each). This CDR3 region has 14 residues. Trimming shortened V by 3 bases and J by 2 bases, and 10 bases separated the two germline ends. In germline, CDR1 is GTSNPN, CDR2 SVGIG (reference sequence). In nucleotides, the CDR3 is TGTGCCTGGAGGGGGGGACATAACACCGGGGAGCTGTTTTTT. It is translated as CAWRGGHNTGELFF. The variable domain in full, with the rest retrieved from reference TRBV30 and TRBJ2-2, is SQTIHQWPATLVQPVGSPLSLECTVEGTSNPNLYWYRQAAGRGLQLLFYSVGIGQISSEVPQNLSASRPQDRQFILSSKKLLLSDSGFYLCAWRGGHNTGELFFGEGSRLTVL.

CDR3 DNA sequence: TGTGCCAGCAGCCAAGATTGGTCGGGAATCCTCGGCCACTACGAGCAGTACTTC. Translated: CASSQDWSGILGHYEQYF. This chain links TRBV4-2 with TRBJ2-7, with D possibly TRBD2 on 5 matching bases. The CDR3 has 18 amino acids. V was shortened by 0 bases and J by 3 bases, with 21 bases between the two germline ends. In germline, CDR1 is LGHNA, CDR2 YNFKEQ.